The 2 T cell receptor beta chains below all came from one sample that was sequenced in a study of OX40 agonist ivuxolimab in advanced cancers. Libraries were prepared by immunoSEQ multiplex PCR; TCRdb keeps only in-frame clonotypes and omits some of them. The table records 13,000 to 15,000 clones, approximately 93% of them present only once. The sequenced sample was CD4+ or CD8+ T cells sorted from blood, obtained in a trial of the OX40 agonist ivuxolimab. All receptors come from an adult with an advanced solid tumor such as melanoma, head and neck, liver or kidney cancer.

This clone was picked up a small number of times. One base away lies a much larger clone, so this may be a sequencing read error. The chain combines TRBV6-1 with TRBJ2-3; no clear D gene. CDR3 size: 11 residues. V gave up 3 bases and J gave up 2 bases, with 0 bases separating them. Germline assignment: CDR1 MNHNS and CDR2 SASEGT. DNA of the CDR3: TGTGCCAGCAGTGACACAGATACGCAGTATTTT. This gives the protein CASSDTDTQYF.

This chain links TRBV28 with TRBJ2-1; 12 bases are a match to TRBD2. The CDR3 covers 15 residues. Looked up from germline, CDR1 is MDHEN and CDR2 is SYDVKM. The ends lost 6 bases at V and 10 bases at J; junction bases unmatched: 10. The CDR3 bases are TGTGCCAGCAGCTCACGGACTAGCGGGATTGGCGAGCAGTTCTTC. Protein sequence: CASSSRTSGIGEQFF.